This is a list of T cell receptor beta chains from one sample in a study of blood T cell repertoires in COVID-19. The assay was immunoSEQ multiplex PCR, and TCRdb's table has in-frame clones only and misses some. The sample carries about 140,000 clones, around nine tenths recorded once. The sequenced sample was peripheral blood. The receptors come from a woman in her thirties or forties with acute or convalescent COVID-19. Both conserved end residues are part of each CDR3. Fields, in order: J gene, V gene, D gene, clone size, CDR3 DNA, CDR3 protein. A D gene is named only where the DNA matches it firmly. The listing skips clone size in some rows; elsewhere it reads once, few, many or a size class.

>TRBJ2-2|TRBV24-1|TRBD1|.
TGTGCCACCAGTGACCCGACAGGGGGCAACACCGGGGAGCTGTTTTTT
CATSDPTGGNTGELFF
>TRBJ2-6|TRBV30|TRBD1|once
TGTGCCTGGAGTAGGGACAGGACGGGGGCCAACGTCCTGACTTTC
CAWSRDRTGANVLTF
>TRBJ2-7|TRBV7-8|.|.
TGTGCCAGCAGCTTAGCGGCTAGCTCCTACGAGCAGTACTTC
CASSLAASSYEQYF
>TRBJ1-1|TRBV7-9|.|few
TGTGCCAGCAGCTCGACGCGTGGAGGCACTGAAGCTTTCTTT
CASSSTRGGTEAFF
>TRBJ1-4|TRBV3-1/TRBV3-2|TRBD1|.
TGTGCCAGCAGCCAGCAGACAGGGAGTAATGAAAAACTGTTTTTT
CASSQQTGSNEKLFF
>TRBJ1-1|TRBV11-2|TRBD1|.
TGTGCCAGCAGCTCCTCCCCCGGGACAGAAAACACTGAAGCTTTCTTT
CASSSSPGTENTEAFF
>TRBJ2-7|TRBV7-9|TRBD2|.
TGTGCCAGCAGCTCGCCCCCTCTTACTAGCGGGAGGCTCTACGAGCAGTACTTC
CASSSPPLTSGRLYEQYF
>TRBJ2-2|TRBV11-1|.|.
TGTGCCAGCAGCCTACAGGGTCCCGACACCGGGGAGCTGTTTTTT
CASSLQGPDTGELFF
>TRBJ2-1|TRBV5-1|TRBD2|.
TGCGCCAGCAGCCAAGGTGCGGGAGGGCTCGGGTATGAGCAGTTCTTC
CASSQGAGGLGYEQFF
>TRBJ1-1|TRBV7-9|.|.
TGTGCCAGCAGCCCCACCGGGACTTTGAACACTGAAGCTTTCTTT
CASSPTGTLNTEAFF
>TRBJ1-2|TRBV30|TRBD1|.
TGTGCCTGGAGTCCCACGGACAGGTTTGACTATGGCTACACCTTC
CAWSPTDRFDYGYTF
>TRBJ2-7|TRBV27|TRBD1|.
TGTGCCAGCAGTTATACAGGGGGGAAGTCCTACGAGCAGTACTTC
CASSYTGGKSYEQYF
>TRBJ1-1|TRBV6-5|TRBD1|.
TGTGCCAGCAAGGGTAGAGACAGGGGTTGGACTGAAGCTTTCTTT
CASKGRDRGWTEAFF
>TRBJ1-4|TRBV3-1/TRBV3-2|TRBD1|few
TGTGCCAGCAGCCAACAGGGGGCAACTAATGAAAAACTGTTTTTT
CASSQQGATNEKLFF
>TRBJ2-2|TRBV6-2/TRBV6-3|.|.
TGTGCCAGCGGCCCACTAGTACACACCGGGGAGCTGTTTTTT
CASGPLVHTGELFF
>TRBJ2-1|TRBV30|TRBD2|.
TGTGCCCTGGGGGGAGGGATCGGCGACAATGAGCAGTTCTTC
CALGGGIGDNEQFF
>TRBJ1-1|TRBV20-1|TRBD1|.
TGCAGTGCTAGTCAGGCACAGGGGACTGAAGCTTTCTTT
CSASQAQGTEAFF
>TRBJ2-3|TRBV7-3|TRBD2|.
TGTGCCAGCAGCTTCTCTAGCGGGAGGGGAACAGATACGCAGTATTTT
CASSFSSGRGTDTQYF
>TRBJ2-2|TRBV5-6|TRBD1|many
TGTGCCAGCAGCTTGGAAGAGGGGGCAGCGGTCACCGGGGAGCTGTTTTTT
CASSLEEGAAVTGELFF
>TRBJ1-2|TRBV27|.|.
TGTGCCAGCACCCCAAGGCAGGGTGGCGACTATGGCTACACCTTC
CASTPRQGGDYGYTF
>TRBJ1-4|TRBV5-1|.|.
TGCGCCAGCACCCACCGGGGGGATATGGGCTCTGAAAAACTGTTTTTT
CASTHRGDMGSEKLFF
>TRBJ2-1|TRBV7-6|.|.
TGTGCCAGCAGCTTAGTTGCCCTCGCGGGGGCTTACAATGAGCAGTTCTTC
CASSLVALAGAYNEQFF
>TRBJ2-4|TRBV6-5|TRBD1|.
TGTGCCAGCAGTTCCAAGGACAGGCCTCAAAACATTCAGTACTTC
CASSSKDRPQNIQYF
>TRBJ1-1|TRBV28|.|.
TGTGCCAGCGCCCCCCAGGCGAACACTGAAGCTTTCTTT
CASAPQANTEAFF
>TRBJ2-3|TRBV9|.|.
TGTGCCAGCAGCGTAGACGGACAGATTACAGATACGCAGTATTTT
CASSVDGQITDTQYF
>TRBJ1-1|TRBV5-6|TRBD1|.
TGTGCCAGCAGCAGGGGGACAGCCGATAGCTTCTTT
CASSRGTADSFF